These T cell receptor beta chains were read from a single sample in a study of blood T cell repertoires in COVID-19. Profiling relied on immunoSEQ multiplex PCR, and the TCRdb table lists in-frame clones only, not all of them. The sample yields some 74,000 clones, about 87% seen once. Sequenced input: peripheral blood. The receptors originated from an elderly woman with acute or convalescent COVID-19. Both conserved end residues are part of each CDR3. Fields, in order: J gene, V gene, clone size, D gene, CDR3 DNA, CDR3 protein. The D gene is left open where the match is weak. Clone size appears in some rows only: once, few, many, or a class for an expanded clone.

TRBJ2-7 TRBV19 once TRBD2 TGTGCCAGTAGTAAGGCTAGCGGGTCACTCTCCTACGAGCAGTACTTC CASSKASGSLSYEQYF
TRBJ1-1 TRBV7-2 once TRBD1 TGTGCCAGCAGCGACAGGGTTTCTGAAGCTTTCTTT CASSDRVSEAFF
TRBJ2-1 TRBV4-1 once TRBD2 TGCGCCAGCAGCCAAGGACTAGCGGGAGCGGAGCAGTTCTTC CASSQGLAGAEQFF
TRBJ2-7 TRBV6-5 . . TGTGCCAGCAGTTACAGGCGCGGCCCCTACGAGCAGTACTTC CASSYRRGPYEQYF
TRBJ2-3 TRBV7-9 . TRBD2 TGTGCCAGCAGAGGGTTCCGGGCTAGCGGGCAGAGCACAGATACGCAGTATTTT CASRGFRASGQSTDTQYF
TRBJ1-3 TRBV28 . . TGTGCCAGCAGTTTCGGTGGAAACACCATATATTTT CASSFGGNTIYF
TRBJ2-7 TRBV6-5 . TRBD1 TGTGCCAGCAGCCGTGGACAGGGCTACGAGCAGTACTTC CASSRGQGYEQYF
TRBJ2-1 TRBV3-1/TRBV3-2 . . TGTGCCAGCAGCCAGGGGCCGGAGCAGTTCTTC CASSQGPEQFF
TRBJ2-6 TRBV30 once . TGTGCCTGGAGTGTTAGGCAGGGGAACCCCAACGTCCTGACTTTC CAWSVRQGNPNVLTF
TRBJ1-1 TRBV12-3/TRBV12-4 . . TGTGCCAGCAACAAAGGGGGGGACACTGAAGCTTTCTTT CASNKGGDTEAFF
TRBJ1-1 TRBV5-1 . . TGCGCCAGCAGCACCCTACGGGGGGGTACTGAAGCTTTCTTT CASSTLRGGTEAFF
TRBJ2-2 TRBV29-1 . TRBD2 TGCAGCGTTGAACGGACTAGCGGCTTGTGGGGAACCACCGGGGAGCTGTTTTTT CSVERTSGLWGTTGELFF